This entry concerns a single T cell receptor beta chain. This sample was taken from a study of blood T cell repertoires in COVID-19. At the level of the study: Collection of acute and convalescent COVID-19 samples took place in the United States, Italy and Spain.

Measured with immunoSEQ multiplex PCR; TCRdb has only the in-frame clones, and not every one. The sample lists around 160,000 clones, 75% to 85% occurring once. The study drew participants aged about 18 to 95 years from 24 US areas. In Cohort 3, a recovered donor had either two negative PCRs, clearance, or symptom resolution. V was pared by 1 base and J by 8 bases, with 14 bases between. Germline CDR1 is MGHRA and CDR2 is YSYEKL. The CDR3 is made up of 14 amino acids. The chain joins TRBV4-1 to TRBJ1-2; D unresolved. The sample was PBMCs or T cells enriched from blood (not recorded which). This sequence originates from a woman aged 55-70 years who had recovered from COVID-19. The CDR3 protein is CASSQVFRGEGYTF. DNA of the CDR3: TGCGCCAGCAGCCAAGTTTTTCGGGGAGAGGGCTACACCTTC.